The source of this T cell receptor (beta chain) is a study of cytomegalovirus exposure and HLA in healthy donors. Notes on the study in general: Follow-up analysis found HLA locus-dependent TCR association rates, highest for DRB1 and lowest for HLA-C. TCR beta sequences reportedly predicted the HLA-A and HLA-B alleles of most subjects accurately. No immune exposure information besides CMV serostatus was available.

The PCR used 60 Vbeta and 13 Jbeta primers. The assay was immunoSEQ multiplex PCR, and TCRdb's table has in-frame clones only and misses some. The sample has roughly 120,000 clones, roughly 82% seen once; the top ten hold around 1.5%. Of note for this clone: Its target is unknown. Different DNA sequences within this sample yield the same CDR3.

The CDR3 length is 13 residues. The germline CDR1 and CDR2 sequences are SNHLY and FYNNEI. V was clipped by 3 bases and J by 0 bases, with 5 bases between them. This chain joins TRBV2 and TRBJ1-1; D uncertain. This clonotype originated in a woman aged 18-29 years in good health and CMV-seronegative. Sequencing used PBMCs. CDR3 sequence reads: CASSDAVNTEAFF. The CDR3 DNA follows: TGTGCCAGCAGTGACGCGGTGAACACTGAAGCTTTCTTT.